This T cell receptor beta chain is drawn from a study of CD8 T cells in Susac syndrome. Concerning this clonotype itself: Its antigen is unidentified.

TCR beta was sequenced from blood CD8+ and CD4+ T cells. Bulk CD8+ and CD4+ cells came from magnetic negative isolation; CD8+ TEMRA by FACS. Findings and limits, study-wide: The study admitted that it had a relatively small number of individuals in its TCR sequencing and HLA analysis.

It was with random hexamers that about 0.45 to 1 ug RNA was reverse transcribed. The TCR beta CDR3 was amplified by immunoSEQ multiplex PCR across 54 Vbeta, 13 Jbeta. TCRdb re-derived calls from the immunoSEQ multiplex PCR reads in MiXCR, one entry per CDR3 protein. The table records about 200,000 distinct CDR3 sequences, 90% to 95% of them present only once. CDR3 length: 12 residues. The germline V and J ends were trimmed by 8 bases and 6 bases, with 11 bases remaining between them. CDR1 is MGHDK, CDR2 SYGVNS, per germline. This receptor was taken from a human donor with Susac syndrome. Sequencing was done on a sample of CD4+ T cells from PBMCs. The V gene is TRBV25-1, the J gene TRBJ2-4; D unclear. This CDR3 is CASGTDLNIQYF. CDR3 DNA: TGTGCCAGCGGCACCGACCTAAACATTCAGTACTTC.